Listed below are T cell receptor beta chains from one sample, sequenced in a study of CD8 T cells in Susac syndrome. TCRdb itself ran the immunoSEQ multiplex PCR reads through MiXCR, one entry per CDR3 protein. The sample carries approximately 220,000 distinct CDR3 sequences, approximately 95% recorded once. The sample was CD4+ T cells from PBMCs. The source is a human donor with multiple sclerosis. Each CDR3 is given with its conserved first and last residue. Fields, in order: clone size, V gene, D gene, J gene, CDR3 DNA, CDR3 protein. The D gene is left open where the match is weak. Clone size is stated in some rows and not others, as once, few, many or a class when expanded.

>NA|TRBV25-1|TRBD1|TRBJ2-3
TGTGCCAGCAGTGACCCGGGACAGGGGGTTACAGATACGCAGTATTTT
CASSDPGQGVTDTQYF
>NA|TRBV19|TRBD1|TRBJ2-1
TGTGCCAGTAGTCCAGGACAGGGGGCTAAAAAGTTCTTC
CASSPGQGAKKFF
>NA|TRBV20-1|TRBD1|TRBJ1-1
TGCAGTGCGGGGGGACAGGGGGACACTGAAGCTTTCTTT
CSAGGQGDTEAFF
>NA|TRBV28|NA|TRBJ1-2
TGTGCCAGCACCAAATCGGGGTCTGGGCTATATGGCTACACCTTC
CASTKSGSGLYGYTF
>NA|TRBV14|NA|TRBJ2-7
TGTGCCAGCAGCCAAGGGGGACAGCAGTACTTC
CASSQGGQQYF
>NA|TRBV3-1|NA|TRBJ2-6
TGTGCCAGCAGCCAGCAAACAACCTCTGGGGCCAACGTCCTGACTTTC
CASSQQTTSGANVLTF
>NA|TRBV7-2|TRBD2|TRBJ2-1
TGTGCCAGCAGCCCCACTAGCGGGGGGGTCGATGAGCAGTTCTTC
CASSPTSGGVDEQFF
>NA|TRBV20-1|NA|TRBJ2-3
TGCAGTGCGTTCGCTGATACGCAGTATTTT
CSAFADTQYF
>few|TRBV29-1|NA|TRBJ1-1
TGCAGCGTTTCCAACACTGAAGCTTTCTTT
CSVSNTEAFF
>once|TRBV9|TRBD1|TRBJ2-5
TGTGCCAGCAGCGCACAAACAGGGGACGTAGGAGAGACCCAGTACTTC
CASSAQTGDVGETQYF
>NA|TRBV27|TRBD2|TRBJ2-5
TGTGCCAGCAGTTCCGGACTAGCGTTAAGCCAAGAGACCCAGTACTTC
CASSSGLALSQETQYF
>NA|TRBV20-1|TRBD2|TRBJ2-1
TGCAGTGCTTCGCGGGGGATCTCCTACAATGAGCAGTTCTTC
CSASRGISYNEQFF
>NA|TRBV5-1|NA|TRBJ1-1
TGCGCCAGCAGCTTGGGTGGGGGAGAGGGCACTGAAGCTTTCTTT
CASSLGGGEGTEAFF
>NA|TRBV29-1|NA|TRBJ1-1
TGCAGCGTTGCCGAATCTACCCCTGAAGCTTTCTTT
CSVAESTPEAFF
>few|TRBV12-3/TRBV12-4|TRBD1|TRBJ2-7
TGTGCCAGCAGTCGACAGGGCTACGAGCAGTACTTC
CASSRQGYEQYF
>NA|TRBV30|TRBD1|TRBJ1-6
TGTGCCTCACGATCGGGACAGAATAATTCACCCCTCCACTTT
CASRSGQNNSPLHF
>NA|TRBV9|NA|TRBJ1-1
TGTGCCAGCAGCGTAGCTCCTTTGAACACTGAAGCTTTCTTT
CASSVAPLNTEAFF
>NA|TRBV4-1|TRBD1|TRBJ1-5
TGCGCCAGCAGCCAAGTCCAGGGGGGGATTGCTTTTCAGCCCCAGCATTTT
CASSQVQGGIAFQPQHF
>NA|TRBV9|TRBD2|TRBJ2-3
TGTGCCAGCAGCGTTGGAGTAGCGGGGGGGCTCACAGATACGCAGTATTTT
CASSVGVAGGLTDTQYF
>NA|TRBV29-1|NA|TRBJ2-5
TGCAGCGTTGCGGGCAGGGCCTCGCCCCAAGAGACCCAGTACTTC
CSVAGRASPQETQYF
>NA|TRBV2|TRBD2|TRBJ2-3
TGTGCCAGCAGCCCTAGCGGGGGCCCTAGGTATTTT
CASSPSGGPRYF
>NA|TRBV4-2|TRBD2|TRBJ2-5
TGTGCCAGCAGCCATGGCCTAGCGGACCCTTCAGAGACCCAGTACTTC
CASSHGLADPSETQYF
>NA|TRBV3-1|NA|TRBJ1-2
TGTGCCAGCAGCCACATACAGGGTTCGGGCTACACCTTC
CASSHIQGSGYTF
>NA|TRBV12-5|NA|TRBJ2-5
TGTGCTAGTGGTTTGGACAGTGTGGGAGAGACCCAGTACTTC
CASGLDSVGETQYF
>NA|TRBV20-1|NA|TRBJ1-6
TGCAGTGCTAGAGACGATAGGGCAGGAAGTAATTCACCCCTCCACTTT
CSARDDRAGSNSPLHF
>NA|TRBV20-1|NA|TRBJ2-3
TGCAGTGCTAGACCCGCCACAGTCACAGATACGCAGTATTTT
CSARPATVTDTQYF
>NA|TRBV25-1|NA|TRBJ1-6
TGTGCCAGCCTAAGTTCCGGAGGGGGATCACCCCTCCACTTT
CASLSSGGGSPLHF
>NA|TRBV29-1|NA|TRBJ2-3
TGCAGCGGCGGGACTCAGGGGAGGACGCAGTATTTT
CSGGTQGRTQYF
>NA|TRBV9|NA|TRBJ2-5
TGTGCCAGCAGCGTAGGGGTCAGCGAAGAGACCCAGTACTTC
CASSVGVSEETQYF
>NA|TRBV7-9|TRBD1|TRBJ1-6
TGTGCCAGCAGATTCACAGGGGAGGAGTCACCCCTCCACTTT
CASRFTGEESPLHF
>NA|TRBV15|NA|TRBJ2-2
TGTGCCACCAGCAGAGAGGGGGCCAGGCGGACCGGGGAGCTGTTTTTT
CATSREGARRTGELFF
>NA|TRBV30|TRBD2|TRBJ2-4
TGTGCCTGGACCCCGGGACTAGCGGGGGAAGAAAACATTCAGTACTTC
CAWTPGLAGEENIQYF
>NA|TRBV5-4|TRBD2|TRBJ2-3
TGTGCCAGCAGCTTATTGAGCGGGGGTATCCGGTATTTT
CASSLLSGGIRYF
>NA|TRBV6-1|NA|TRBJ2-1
TGTGCCAGCAGGAAGGACTGGAATGAGCAGTTCTTC
CASRKDWNEQFF
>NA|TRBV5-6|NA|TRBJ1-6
TGTGCCAGCAGCTTTAGGACAGCCAATTCACCCCTCCACTTT
CASSFRTANSPLHF
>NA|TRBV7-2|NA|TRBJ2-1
TGTGCCAGCAGCTCGGACACCCGTGAGCAGTTCTTC
CASSSDTREQFF
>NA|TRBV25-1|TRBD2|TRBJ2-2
TGTGCCAGCGAACTAGCGGGTGGCACCGGGGAGCTGTTTTTT
CASELAGGTGELFF
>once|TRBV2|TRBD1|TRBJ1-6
TGTGCCAGCAGTGCATCCGACAGGGGTAATTCACCCCTCCACTTT
CASSASDRGNSPLHF
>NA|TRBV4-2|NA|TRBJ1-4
TGTGCCAGCAGCCAACCGACAGAGACTAATGAAAAACTGTTTTTT
CASSQPTETNEKLFF
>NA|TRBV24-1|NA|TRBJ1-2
TGTGCCACCAGTGATTCCAGGTCTAACTATGGCTACACCTTC
CATSDSRSNYGYTF
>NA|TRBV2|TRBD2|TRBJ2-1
TGTGCCAGCAGGGTAGCGGGTGAGCAGTTCTTC
CASRVAGEQFF
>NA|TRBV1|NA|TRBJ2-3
TGCACCAGCAGCCGGCAGATAGCGGGGGTCCCAGATACGCAGTATTTT
CTSSRQIAGVPDTQYF
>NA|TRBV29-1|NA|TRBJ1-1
TGCAGCGTTGAGAGCCGGAGGAACACTGAAGCTTTCTTT
CSVESRRNTEAFF
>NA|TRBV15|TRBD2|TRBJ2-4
TGTGCCACCAGCAGAGATCTGGCTAGCGGGGGAAACATTCAGTACTTC
CATSRDLASGGNIQYF
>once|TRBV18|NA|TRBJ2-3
TGTGCCAGCTCTCAACTGGGGGCGGCAGATACGCAGTATTTT
CASSQLGAADTQYF
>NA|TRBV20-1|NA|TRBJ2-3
TGCAGTGCCGAATACCCGGGGAACCCAGATACGCAGTATTTT
CSAEYPGNPDTQYF
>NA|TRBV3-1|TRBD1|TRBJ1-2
TGTGCCAGCAGCCGGAGGGGACAGAGTAACTATGGCTACACCTTC
CASSRRGQSNYGYTF
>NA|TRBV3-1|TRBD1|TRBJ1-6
TGTGCCAGCAGCCTTACAGGGGGGAAGAGTTCACCCCTCCACTTT
CASSLTGGKSSPLHF
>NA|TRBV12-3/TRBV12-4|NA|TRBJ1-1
TGTGCCAGCAGCCGGGCGGCCACTTGGGACACTGAAGCTTTCTTT
CASSRAATWDTEAFF
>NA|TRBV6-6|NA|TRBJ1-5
TGTGCCAGCACCCCCAAGGGAAGTAGCAATCAGCCCCAGCATTTT
CASTPKGSSNQPQHF
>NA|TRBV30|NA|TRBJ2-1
TGTGCCTGGGAGTCGGCGTCCTACAATGAGCAGTTCTTC
CAWESASYNEQFF
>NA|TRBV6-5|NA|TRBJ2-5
TGTGCCAGCAGTTACACCGGGACCGACATGGGGACCCAGTACTTC
CASSYTGTDMGTQYF
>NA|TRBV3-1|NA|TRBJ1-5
TGTGCCAGCAGCCAAACAGGGTATGAGCCCCAGCATTTT
CASSQTGYEPQHF